This T cell receptor beta chain was recorded in a study of metastatic and nonmetastatic thyroid tumors. Overall study context: Thyroid patients, malignant and benign, had repertoires compared across blood and tumor or nodule tissue.

Study results and limitations: TCR beta diversity was reportedly significantly higher in malignant thyroid tumors than benign nodules, in blood and tumor.

Treatment of any kind had been given to no patient before thyroid surgery. Authors' analysis steps: A classifier of distant metastasis in papillary thyroid cancer was built from CDR3 differences (across clinicopathological groups). TCRdb reanalyzed the PCR reads via MiXCR. TCRdb's processing, not the authors', yielded these V and J calls. The sample yields 20,000 to 30,000 clones, roughly 25% seen once. V was cut by 4 bases and J by 6 bases, with 10 bases left in between. Looked up from germline, CDR1 is SNHLY and CDR2 is FYNNEI. The CDR3 consists of 13 residues. A few counts support this clone. The antigen remains undetermined. One base away lies a much larger clone, so this may be a sequencing read error.

This clonotype was obtained from a male donor with papillary thyroid cancer or a benign thyroid nodule (not recorded which). Some clones in this sample may be carry-over from other donors' samples. The chain couples TRBV2 to TRBJ1-5; no firm D call. Sequencing was performed on tumor tissue. CDR3 protein: CASSAGVCQPQHF. In DNA, the CDR3 is TGTGCCAGCAGTGCCGGGGTGTGTCAGCCCCAGCATTTT.